Included here is one T cell receptor beta chain sequence, with context. As yet, its antigen is unknown. This entry is derived from a study of Graves' ophthalmopathy and Graves' hyperthyroidism. Study context: Stable hyperthyroidism denotes an absence of ophthalmopathy throughout 18 months of follow-up. General study findings and limits: The blood repertoire also included most expanded thyroid clonotypes above 0.001 frequency. A 13-signature model separated ophthalmopathy from stable hyperthyroidism, about 91% sensitivity, roughly 80% specificity.

CDR3 length: 12 amino acids. The V gene lost 7 bases and the J gene lost 4 bases, with 8 bases spanning the gap. Looked up from germline, CDR1 is SNHLY and CDR2 is FYNNEI. The TCR beta CDR3 regions underwent amplification from RNA transcripts. After a first-round RT-PCR with HTBI primers, a second-round multiplex PCR was run. Via MiXCR, TCRdb re-called the multiplex PCR reads, giving one row per CDR3 protein. The sample yields about 600,000 distinct CDR3 sequences, under 40% seen once. Patients were left out if they had other autoimmune diseases, uncontrolled infections, pregnancy or lactation. The V gene is TRBV2, the J gene TRBJ1-5; D is unresolved. The sequence was collected from an adult man with Graves' hyperthyroidism. The sequenced sample was peripheral blood or thyroid tissue (not recorded which). DNA for the CDR3: TGTGCCAGCATGGGCCCAAATCAGCCCCAGCATTTT. The encoded protein is CASMGPNQPQHF.